This T cell receptor (beta chain) was identified in a study of shared clonotypes between healthy human individuals. The CDR3 consists of 11 residues. Germline V gene lookup returns CDR1 MDHEN and CDR2 SYDVKM. Trimming stripped 3 bases from V and 5 bases from J, with 5 bases between. Clones were read by immunoSEQ multiplex PCR, and TCRdb kept only the in-frame ones, dropping some. This table has fewer than 650,000 clones, roughly 79% appearing once. The sample taken for sequencing was PBMCs. The chain has TRBV28 and TRBJ2-7; unclear D gene. This receptor was taken from a woman in her thirties or forties in good health. Some clones in this sample may be carry-over from other donors' samples. CDR3 residues: CASSFFHEQYF. The CDR3 DNA reads as TGTGCCAGCAGTTTTTTCCACGAGCAGTACTTC.